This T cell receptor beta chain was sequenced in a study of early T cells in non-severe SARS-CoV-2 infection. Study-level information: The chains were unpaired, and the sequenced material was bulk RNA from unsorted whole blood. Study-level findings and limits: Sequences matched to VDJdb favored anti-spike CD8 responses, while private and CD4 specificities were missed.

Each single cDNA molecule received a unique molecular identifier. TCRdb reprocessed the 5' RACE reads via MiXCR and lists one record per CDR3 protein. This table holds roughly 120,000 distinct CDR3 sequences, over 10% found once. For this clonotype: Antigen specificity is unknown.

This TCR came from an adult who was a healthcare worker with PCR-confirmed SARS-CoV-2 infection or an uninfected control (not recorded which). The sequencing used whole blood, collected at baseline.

The CDR3 sequence is CATGDSLETQYF. The CDR3 coding sequence is TGTGCCACCGGGGACTCCTTGGAGACCCAGTACTTC. The genes are TRBV15 and TRBJ2-5; possible D gene TRBD2, 6 bases. This CDR3 contains 12 residues. V shed 8 bases and J shed 5 bases, with 12 bases lying between them. Germline V gene sequence: CDR1 LNHNV, CDR2 YYDKDF (reference sequence).